This TCR beta chain is drawn from a study of cytotoxic CD8 clonotypes in ibrutinib-treated CLL. Study as a whole: The cohort had about a dozen relapsed/refractory and some 16 treatment-naive patients, 17 IGHV unmutated.

Comment on this clone: What it recognizes is unknown.

Assay used: immunoSEQ multiplex PCR; TCRdb lists only in-frame clones, some missing. Of over 140,000 clones listed, about 84% are singletons. Germline-derived CDR1 and CDR2 are GTSNPN and SVGIG (reference sequence). Trimming took 5 bases from V and 7 from J, leaving 23 bases between them. The CDR3 totals 15 residues. Overall study findings and caveats: Clonality increased with ibrutinib response but returned toward baseline at progression. Baseline clonality was higher than in age-matched healthy donors and moved in step with circulating CD8+ T-cell counts.

This TCR was sampled from a human donor with chronic lymphocytic leukemia. Sample: PBMCs, taken after 36 months of ibrutinib treatment. V and J are TRBV30 and TRBJ1-2; D remains ambiguous. The DNA of the CDR3 is TGTGCCTGGGTTGAGGGCACACCCCCTTCACTTGGCTACACCTTC. Protein product: CAWVEGTPPSLGYTF.